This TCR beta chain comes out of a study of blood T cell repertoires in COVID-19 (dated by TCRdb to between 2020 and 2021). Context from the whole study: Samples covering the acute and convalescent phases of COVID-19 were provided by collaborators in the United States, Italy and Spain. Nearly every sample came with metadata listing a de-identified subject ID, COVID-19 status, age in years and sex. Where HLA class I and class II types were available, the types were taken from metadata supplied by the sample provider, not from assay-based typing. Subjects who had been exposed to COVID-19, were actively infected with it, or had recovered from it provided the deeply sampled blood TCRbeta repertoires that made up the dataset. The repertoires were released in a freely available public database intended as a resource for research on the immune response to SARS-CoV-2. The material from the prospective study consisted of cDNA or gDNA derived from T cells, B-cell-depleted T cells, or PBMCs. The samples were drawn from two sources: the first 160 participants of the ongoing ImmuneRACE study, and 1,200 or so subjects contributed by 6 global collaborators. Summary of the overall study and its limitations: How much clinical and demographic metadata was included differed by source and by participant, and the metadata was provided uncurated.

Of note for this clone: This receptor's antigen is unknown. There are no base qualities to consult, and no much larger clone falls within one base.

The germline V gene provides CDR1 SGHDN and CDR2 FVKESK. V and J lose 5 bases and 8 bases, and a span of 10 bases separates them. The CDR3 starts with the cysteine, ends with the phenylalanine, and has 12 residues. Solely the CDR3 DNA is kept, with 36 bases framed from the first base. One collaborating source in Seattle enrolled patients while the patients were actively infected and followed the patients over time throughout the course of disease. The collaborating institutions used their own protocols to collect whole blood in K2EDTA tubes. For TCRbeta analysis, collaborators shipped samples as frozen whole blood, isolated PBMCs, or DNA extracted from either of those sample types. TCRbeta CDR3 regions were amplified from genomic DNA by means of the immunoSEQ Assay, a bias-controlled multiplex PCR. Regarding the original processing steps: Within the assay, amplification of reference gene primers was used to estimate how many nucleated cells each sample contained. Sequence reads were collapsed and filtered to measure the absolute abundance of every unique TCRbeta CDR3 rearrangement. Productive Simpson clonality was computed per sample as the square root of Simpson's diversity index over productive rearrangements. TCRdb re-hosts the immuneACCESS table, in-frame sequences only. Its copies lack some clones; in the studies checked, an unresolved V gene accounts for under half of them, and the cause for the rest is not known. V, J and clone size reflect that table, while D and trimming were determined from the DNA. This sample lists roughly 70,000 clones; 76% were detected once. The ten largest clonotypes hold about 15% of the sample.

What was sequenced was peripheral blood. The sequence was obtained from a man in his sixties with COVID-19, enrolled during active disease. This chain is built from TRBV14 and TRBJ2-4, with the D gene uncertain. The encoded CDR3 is CASSNSGYIQYF. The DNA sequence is TGTGCCAGCAGCAATTCCGGGTACATTCAGTACTTC.